Listed below are T cell receptor beta chains from one sample, sequenced in a study of regulatory T cells in long-lasting Graves disease. Each CDR3 protein is one row after TCRdb ran MiXCR on the multiplex PCR reads. The sample carries about 660,000 distinct CDR3 sequences, about 30% recorded once. The material was peripheral blood mononuclear cells (PBMCs), obtained when the disease was refractory, from a patient treated with antithyroid drugs. Receptors were obtained from a female donor with Graves disease. The CDR3 runs from the conserved cysteine through the conserved F or W. The D gene is left open where the match is weak. Size values are once, few and many counts, or a class for expanded clones, and some rows have none.

abundance	d_gene	v_gene	j_gene	CDR3aa	CDR3nt
-	TRBD1	TRBV9	TRBJ1-3	CASSVRDRGLNSGNTIYF	TGTGCCAGCAGCGTGAGGGACAGGGGCCTTAACTCTGGAAACACCATATATTTT
many	-	TRBV28	TRBJ1-1	CASSLRGGAGFSTEAFF	TGTGCCAGCAGTTTACGTGGGGGCGCAGGTTTTTCCACTGAAGCTTTCTTT
few	TRBD2	TRBV18	TRBJ2-5	CASSPDGLAGETQYF	TGTGCCAGCTCACCGGACGGACTAGCGGGAGAGACCCAGTACTTC
few	-	TRBV6-1	TRBJ1-6	CASSQLTGKLSPLHF	TGTGCCAGCAGCCAATTAACAGGGAAACTGTCACCCCTCCACTTT
many	TRBD1	TRBV28	TRBJ2-5	CASSFRGQGVHQETQYF	TGTGCCAGCAGTTTCCGGGGACAGGGGGTTCACCAAGAGACCCAGTACTTC
few	-	TRBV2	TRBJ1-5	CASKLTPSEIQPQHF	TGTGCCAGCAAGCTCACGCCGTCCGAGATTCAGCCCCAGCATTTT
few	-	TRBV2	TRBJ2-5	CVRESAQETQYF	TGTGTGAGGGAGAGCGCTCAAGAGACCCAGTACTTC
few	-	TRBV7-3	TRBJ1-1	CASSLMRGTGEAFF	TGTGCCAGCAGCTTAATGAGGGGGACGGGCGAAGCTTTCTTT
few	-	TRBV30	TRBJ1-4	CAWSVQTELFF	TGTGCCTGGAGTGTACAGACGGAACTGTTTTTT
-	-	TRBV5-1	TRBJ2-2	CASSSVVAGTGELFF	TGCGCCAGCAGCTCGGTGGTAGCCGGCACCGGGGAGCTGTTTTTT
few	-	TRBV20-1	TRBJ1-1	CSARDQGRQNTEAFF	TGCAGTGCTAGAGATCAGGGACGGCAGAACACTGAAGCTTTCTTT
-	-	TRBV7-9	TRBJ1-2	CASSLVLQEGYTF	TGTGCCAGCAGCTTAGTCCTCCAGGAGGGCTACACCTTC
many	-	TRBV2	TRBJ2-1	CASSEVGYGHEQFF	TGTGCCAGCAGTGAAGTGGGGTATGGGCATGAGCAGTTCTTC
-	-	TRBV11-2	TRBJ2-5	CASSAPGGGEETQYF	TGTGCCAGCAGCGCCCCGGGCGGAGGAGAAGAGACCCAGTACTTC
few	TRBD1	TRBV19	TRBJ1-6	CASSIGGTAESPLHF	TGTGCCAGTAGTATCGGGGGGACAGCGGAGTCACCCCTCCACTTT
few	-	TRBV24-1	TRBJ1-5	CATSDTSGGDQPQHF	TGTGCCACCAGTGACACAAGCGGCGGCGATCAGCCCCAGCATTTT
-	-	TRBV19	TRBJ1-2	CASLNRAPATDGYTF	TGTGCCAGTCTAAACAGGGCTCCAGCCACCGATGGCTACACCTTC
few	TRBD2	TRBV11-1	TRBJ2-3	CASSSRLAGSTDTQYF	TGTGCCAGCAGCTCCCGACTAGCGGGGAGCACAGATACGCAGTATTTT
-	TRBD1	TRBV7-6	TRBJ1-3	CASSSPRQGTSSGNTIYF	TGTGCCAGCAGCTCACCCAGACAGGGCACCTCCTCTGGAAACACCATATATTTT
-	-	TRBV5-1	TRBJ2-7	CASSLKQEGEQYF	TGCGCCAGCAGCTTGAAACAGGAAGGCGAGCAGTACTTC
few	-	TRBV20-1	TRBJ1-1	CSASPADTEAFF	TGCAGTGCTAGTCCCGCGGACACTGAAGCTTTCTTT
-	-	TRBV19	TRBJ2-5	CASTPDGRETQYF	TGTGCCAGTACCCCTGATGGGAGAGAGACCCAGTACTTC
-	TRBD2	TRBV7-2	TRBJ2-3	CASSLTSDTDTQYF	TGTGCCAGCAGCCTGACTAGCGACACAGATACGCAGTATTTT
-	-	TRBV7-9	TRBJ1-1	CASRDDKYTEAFF	TGTGCCAGCAGAGATGACAAATACACTGAAGCTTTCTTT
-	-	TRBV11-2	TRBJ1-6	CASSLDTGGGRSPLHF	TGTGCCAGCAGCTTAGATACTGGGGGAGGACGATCACCCCTCCACTTT
many	-	TRBV11-2	TRBJ1-1	CASSVLGEAFF	TGTGCCAGCAGCGTCCTGGGGGAAGCTTTCTTT
many	-	TRBV11-2	TRBJ1-1	CASSLEPEAFF	TGTGCCAGCAGCTTAGAGCCTGAAGCTTTCTTT
few	-	TRBV29-1	TRBJ1-1	CSVSQGVMNTEAFF	TGCAGCGTCTCACAGGGAGTGATGAACACTGAAGCTTTCTTT
few	TRBD2	TRBV7-9	TRBJ2-7	CASRPGGRYEQYF	TGTGCCAGCAGACCGGGGGGTAGGTACGAGCAGTACTTC
-	-	TRBV19	TRBJ1-5	CASSMGGRQPQHF	TGTGCCAGTAGTATGGGGGGCCGTCAGCCCCAGCATTTT
few	TRBD2	TRBV20-1	TRBJ2-7	CSASQLAGGTYEQYF	TGCAGTGCTAGCCAACTAGCGGGAGGGACCTACGAGCAGTACTTC
-	-	TRBV28	TRBJ2-5	CASSPGALGAQETQYF	TGTGCCAGCAGCCCCGGGGCTCTAGGGGCCCAAGAGACCCAGTACTTC
few	-	TRBV7-2	TRBJ2-7	CASSIHSAGSEQYF	TGTGCCAGCAGCATACATAGCGCAGGGAGCGAGCAGTACTTC
-	TRBD1	TRBV9	TRBJ1-2	CASSGGTGLYGYTF	TGTGCCAGCAGCGGAGGGACAGGGTTGTATGGCTACACCTTC
few	-	TRBV6-5	TRBJ1-1	CASSYYGTINEAFF	TGTGCCAGCAGTTATTACGGGACAATTAATGAAGCTTTCTTT
-	TRBD2	TRBV7-3	TRBJ2-3	CASSPIAGFTDTQYF	TGTGCCAGCAGCCCCATAGCGGGTTTCACAGATACGCAGTATTTT
few	-	TRBV10-3	TRBJ1-2	CATTTPEGDGYTF	TGTGCCACAACCACACCGGAGGGGGATGGCTACACCTTC